The T cell receptor beta chain described here comes from a study of cytomegalovirus exposure and HLA in healthy donors. General observations from the study: The majority of TCR sequences were rare, yet some public TCRs appeared in many donors.

This PCR relied on a set of 60 Vbeta primers and 13 Jbeta primers. Generated by immunoSEQ multiplex PCR, the TCRdb table keeps only in-frame clones and is missing some. Of 95,000 to 150,000 clones in the sample, around 70% were seen once. From germline, CDR1 is SNHLY and CDR2 FYNNEI. The CDR3 has 16 residues. The V gene lost 1 base and the J gene lost 2 bases, with 15 bases spanning the gap. Remarks on this clone: The antigen remains undetermined.

J is TRBJ2-7 and V is TRBV2; the D gene is possibly TRBD2 (6 bases). What was sequenced was PBMCs. The TCR was taken from a woman aged 40-49 years in good health and CMV-seropositive. DNA for the CDR3: TGTGCCAGCAGTGAAGTAGCCAGGGACTGGGCCTACGAGCAGTACTTC. It codes for CASSEVARDWAYEQYF.